These 14 T cell receptor beta chains share one sample of origin, sequenced in a study of neurological immune-mediated disorders. TCRdb re-called the 5' RACE reads through MiXCR, storing one row per CDR3 protein. The sample consists of around 41,000 distinct CDR3 sequences, 14% of them appearing once. The sample was CD4+ T cells from blood. The receptors stem from a woman in her sixties with HTLV-1-associated myelopathy (HAM/TSP).

This clonotype came up many times. The chain couples TRBV11-1 to TRBJ2-1; 7 bases are a match to TRBD2. This CDR3 is 19 amino acids long. Germline assignment: CDR1 SGHAT and CDR2 FQDESV (reference sequence). V gave up 3 bases and J gave up 9 bases; unmatched junction bases: 23. CDR3 coding DNA: TGTGCCAGCAGCTTGGGCAGTAATGGCGGGGGAGCAGGTAGGAGTGAGCAGTTCTTC. Protein: CASSLGSNGGGAGRSEQFF.

There are many counts of this clonotype. The chain uses TRBV5-1 and TRBJ2-3, with a tentative D call TRBD1 (6 bases). The V and J ends lost 4 bases and 0 bases respectively, with 21 bases between them. Germline CDR1 reads SGHRS; CDR2 reads YFSETQ. The CDR3 is 18 amino acids. CDR3 in amino acids: CASSLIPGQAISTDTQYF. Here the CDR3 DNA reads TGCGCCAGCAGCCTCATCCCGGGACAAGCGATTAGCACAGATACGCAGTATTTT.

This clonotype has ten or more counts. This chain joins TRBV6-6 and TRBJ1-5, with D possibly matching TRBD1 (6 bases). Trimming cost V 2 bases and J 7 bases, with 12 bases left between them. This CDR3 contains 14 residues. Germline V gives CDR1 MNHNY, CDR2 SVGAGI (reference sequence). CDR3 bases: TGTGCCAGCAGTTACGGGCGGGGGCAACAGCCCCAGCATTTT. Translation: CASSYGRGQQPQHF.

Many counts were recorded for this clonotype. The V call is TRBV7-2, the J call TRBJ1-2; D is perhaps TRBD1 (6 bases). Deletions cut 3 bases from V and 5 bases from J, with 13 bases between. The CDR3 is 14 amino acids. Germline V gives CDR1 SGHTA, CDR2 FQGNSA. This chain's CDR3 is CASSFPGQSYGYTF. The CDR3, as DNA: TGTGCCAGCAGCTTCCCCGGACAGTCTTATGGCTACACCTTC.

This clonotype occurred many times. The chain is built from TRBV7-2 and TRBJ2-7; the D call may be TRBD1 or TRBD2 (7 bases each). The CDR3 runs 13 residues. V lost 9 bases and J lost 3, with 15 bases in between. Germline CDR1 is SGHTA and CDR2 is FQGNSA. CDR3 DNA: TGTGCCAGTTCAGGGGGGGCCCTCTACGAGCAGTACTTC. It codes for CASSGGALYEQYF.

At least ten counts were recorded for this clonotype. The J gene is TRBJ2-2, the V gene TRBV5-1; tentative D call: TRBD1 (6 bases). Germline CDR1 SGHRS, CDR2 YFSETQ. The CDR3 length is 15 residues. Trimming removed 0 bases from V and 7 bases from J, with 13 bases in between. DNA for the CDR3: TGCGCCAGCAGCTTGGGAATAGGGGGAAACGGGGAGCTGTTTTTT. Translating it yields CASSLGIGGNGELFF. Full variable domain (rest looked up from reference TRBV5-1 and TRBJ2-2): KAGVTQTPRYLIKTRGQQVTLSCSPISGHRSVSWYQQTPGQGLQFLFEYFSETQRNKGNFPGRFSGRQFSNSRSEMNVSTLELGDSALYLCASSLGIGGNGELFFGEGSRLTVL.

This chain joins TRBV24-1 and TRBJ1-2; D possibly corresponds to TRBD1 (5 bases). The CDR3 length is 13 residues. In germline, CDR1 is KGHDR, CDR2 SFDVKD. V gave up 7 bases and J gave up 5 bases, with 13 bases separating them. CDR3 sequence: CATSPGGTYGYTF. The CDR3 bases are TGTGCCACCAGCCCTGGGGGGACTTATGGCTACACCTTC.

This clonotype has a count of ten or more. The chain joins TRBV6-2 or TRBV6-3 to TRBJ1-5; no firm D call. Trimming cost V 4 bases and J 0 bases, with 7 bases left between them. Germline V CDR1 and CDR2: MNHEY, SVGEGT. CDR3 length: 14 residues. CDR3 region: CASSSTNSNQPQHF. CDR3 DNA sequence: TGTGCCAGCAGTTCCACGAATAGCAATCAGCCCCAGCATTTT.

There are many counts of this clonotype. The J gene is TRBJ2-3, the V gene TRBV18; 9 bases fit TRBD1. The length of the CDR3 is 15 residues. V shed 3 bases and J 3 bases; nucleotides not matched to a gene: 4. Germline loops: CDR1 KGHSH, CDR2 LQKENI. The CDR3 loop reads CASSPWDRATDTQYF. The CDR3 coding sequence is TGTGCCAGCTCACCCTGGGACAGGGCTACAGATACGCAGTATTTT.

The sample holds many counts of this clonotype. This chain links TRBV20-1 with TRBJ1-5, with TRBD1 matching 10 bases. This CDR3 has 12 residues. Germline CDR1 and CDR2: DFQATT and SNEGSKA (reference sequence). V was clipped by 4 bases and J by 7 bases; unmatched bases: 1. The CDR3 DNA sequence: TGCAGTGCTACGACAGGGGGCCAGCCCCAGCATTTT. Translated, it gives CSATTGGQPQHF.

Judged by abundance, this clonotype is large (0.1 to 1%). V and J are TRBV20-1 and TRBJ1-5; D is unclear. The V end was cut by 0 bases, the J end by 7 bases, with 7 bases between. The germline CDR1 and CDR2 sequences are DFQATT and SNEGSKA (reference sequence). This CDR3 is built from 12 residues. Here the CDR3 reads CSARELGQPQHF. The CDR3 nucleotides read TGCAGTGCTAGAGAACTGGGGCAGCCCCAGCATTTT.

The chain carries TRBV11-2 and TRBJ1-1; 9 bases align to TRBD1. Germline lookup yields CDR1 SGHAT and CDR2 FQNNGV. Losses at the gene ends were 4 bases for V and 4 bases for J; bases not matched to a gene: 7. The CDR3 runs to 15 residues. CDR3 bases: TGTGCCAGCAGCTCTTACAGGGGGCCTCGCACTGAAGCTTTCTTT. Amino acid sequence: CASSSYRGPRTEAFF.

The chain couples TRBV29-1 to TRBJ2-3; either TRBD1 or TRBD2 may fit D (5 bases each). Germline assignment: CDR1 SQVTM and CDR2 ANQGSEA. The V end lost 7 bases, the J end lost 4 bases, and 18 bases lay between the germline ends. CDR3 size: 14 residues. CDR3 amino acids: CSAVRAVGADTQYF. The DNA for the CDR3 is TGCAGCGCCGTCCGGGCTGTGGGGGCAGATACGCAGTATTTT.

This clonotype was recorded many times. The CDR3 nucleotides read TGTGCCAGCAGTCGCGGGGGGAGAGATCAGCCCCAGCATTTT. It yields the protein CASSRGGRDQPQHF. V usage is TRBV12-3 or TRBV12-4 and J usage is TRBJ1-5, with D possibly being TRBD1 (5 bases). V was pared by 5 bases and J by 5 bases, with 13 bases between. This CDR3 has 14 amino acids.